This entry is about one T cell receptor (beta chain). Its target is not known. A sample-barcoded 5' primer and a J-beta primer mix were used in a second PCR of about 7 to 12 cycles. Template switching added a 12-random-nucleotide identifier to every cDNA molecule. From the 5' RACE reads, TCRdb called clonotypes with MiXCR, one entry per CDR3 protein. Of more than 500,000 distinct CDR3 sequences listed, roughly a quarter are singletons. The data stem from a study of blood T cells in healthy people across ages. The CDR3 is 13 amino acids. Per the germline V gene, CDR1 is KGHDR and CDR2 is SFDVKD. The V gene lost 3 bases and the J gene lost 4 bases, with 7 bases spanning the gap. Study results and limitations: Investigators viewed diversity estimates from one million T cells as underestimates, the study reported.

The sample was also linked to a second study, of T cells of mothers and their children. According to that study: Sequencing got over 9.5 million TCR beta CDR3 reads from each mother and roughly 2.7 million from each child.

Sequences were obtained from blood. The sequence was obtained from a boy under 10 years old in good health. The chain has TRBV24-1 and TRBJ2-3, with D unresolved. The CDR3 bases are TGTGCCACCAGTGATCTCACGGCAGATACGCAGTATTTT. This encodes CATSDLTADTQYF.